Listed here are 12 T cell receptor beta chains from one sample, sequenced in a study of blood T cells in healthy people across ages. Primers used in a second PCR of roughly 6 to 12 cycles were a sample-barcoded 5' primer and a J-beta primer mix. In TCRdb, the 5' RACE reads were re-called with MiXCR into one record per CDR3 protein. The sample includes around 1.5 million distinct CDR3 sequences, around 42% of them seen just once. Specimen: blood. The source of these receptors is a woman aged 18 to 35 in good health.

The sample holds a few counts of this clonotype. The rearrangement joins TRBV5-1 to TRBJ1-5, with D maybe TRBD1 (6 bases). CDR3 size: 16 residues. V dropped 4 bases and J dropped 3 bases, with 17 bases sitting between them. Germline-derived CDR1 and CDR2 are SGHRS and YFSETQ. The CDR3 DNA reads TGCGCCAGCAGCCTGGGGGGACACCAGCCCAATCAGCCCCAGCATTTT. Translating it yields CASSLGGHQPNQPQHF.

This sequence joins TRBV4-1 and TRBJ2-2; D remains ambiguous. The CDR3 length is 12 residues. V was shortened by 1 base and J by 8 bases, with 5 bases between the two germline ends. Germline lookup yields CDR1 MGHRA and CDR2 YSYEKL. This CDR3 reads CASSQVLGELFF. The CDR3 DNA follows: TGCGCCAGCAGCCAAGTTCTGGGGGAGCTGTTTTTT.

This clonotype was observed a handful of times. The J gene is TRBJ2-3, the V gene TRBV7-2; 8 bases are shared with TRBD2. This CDR3 comprises 17 residues. The V segment lost 1 base and the J segment 0 bases; nucleotides outside the gene matches: 6. CDR1 SGHTA and CDR2 FQGNSA come from the germline V gene. As DNA, the CDR3 is TGTGCCAGCAGCTTAGTAGAGCGGGAGATCAGCACAGATACGCAGTATTTT. It encodes CASSLVEREISTDTQYF. The full variable domain, with the rest looked up from reference TRBV7-2 and TRBJ2-3, is GAGVSQSPSNKVTEKGKDVELRCDPISGHTALYWYRQSLGQGLEFLIYFQGNSAPDKSGLPSDRFSAERTGGSVSTLTIQRTQQEDSAVYLCASSLVEREISTDTQYFGPGTRLTVL.

This clonotype came up a few times. The CDR3 spells CAISEPDQPQHF. The DNA of the CDR3 is TGTGCCATCAGTGAACCGGACCAGCCCCAGCATTTT. J is TRBJ1-5 and V is TRBV10-3; the D is unclear. The CDR3 has 12 residues. Germline V gene data show CDR1 as ENHRY and CDR2 as SYGVKD. With 3 bases removed from V and 7 bases from J, the gap between germline ends came to 7 bases.

This clonotype was detected a few times. The chain is built from TRBV7-4 and TRBJ2-1; D call uncertain. V was clipped by 1 base and J by 10 bases, with 11 bases between them. The germline CDR1 and CDR2 sequences are SGHVT and SQSDAQ. There are 13 residues in the CDR3. The CDR3 coding sequence is TGTGCCAGCAGCTTAGAGCAGGCCACCGAGCAGTTCTTC. Its translation is CASSLEQATEQFF.

This clonotype has just a few counts. The chain employs TRBV2 and TRBJ2-4; 7 nucleotides line up with TRBD1. The end of the DNA aligns better with TRBJ2-7, so the J call may be wrong. This CDR3 is built from 14 residues. The germline V gene has CDR1 SNHLY and CDR2 FYNNEI. Here the CDR3 DNA reads TGTGCCAGCAGCGCCGGGACAGACCTCTACGAGCAGTACTTC. Its translation is CASSAGTDLYEQYF.

This clonotype was counted between two and nine times. The rearrangement joins TRBV3-1 to TRBJ2-5; the D gene is possibly TRBD2 (5 bases). Trimming removed 2 bases at V and 11 bases at J, with 21 bases between. In germline, CDR1 is LGHDT, CDR2 YNNKEL (reference sequence). The length of the CDR3 is 15 residues. As DNA, the CDR3 is TGTGCCAGCAGCCAACAGAACGGGAATGGTGAGGAGCAGTACTTC. Translation: CASSQQNGNGEEQYF.

Many counts were recorded for this clonotype. This chain uses TRBV7-9 with TRBJ2-5, with 7 bases matching TRBD1. CDR3 length: 14 amino acids. The trim removed 3 bases at V and 1 base at J, leaving 2 bases unmatched. The V gene's germline CDR1 is SEHNR and CDR2 FQNEAQ (reference sequence). The CDR3 sequence: CASSLRTGQETQYF. The CDR3 DNA sequence: TGTGCCAGCAGCTTGCGGACAGGCCAAGAGACCCAGTACTTC.

The chain uses TRBV20-1 and TRBJ1-5, with D maybe TRBD1 (5 bases). Between the trimmed V and J ends, which lost 3 bases and 4 bases, there was a span of 10 bases. The CDR3 runs to 13 residues. Germline values: CDR1 DFQATT, CDR2 SNEGSKA (reference sequence). This chain's CDR3 is CSAREGFNQPQHF. As DNA, the CDR3 is TGCAGTGCTAGGGAGGGGTTTAATCAGCCCCAGCATTTT.

In its sample, this clonotype was seen a few times. The rearrangement uses TRBV7-2 and TRBJ2-7; D is perhaps TRBD2 (6 bases). Germline V CDR1 and CDR2: SGHTA, FQGNSA. Trimming took 1 base from V and 5 from J, leaving 24 bases between them. This CDR3 region has 18 residues. The CDR3 region has the DNA TGTGCCAGCAGCTTAGGATGGCGGGGATCCCTCAAGAAAGACGAGCAGTACTTC. Its translation: CASSLGWRGSLKKDEQYF.

This clonotype showed up just a few times. The rearrangement links TRBV30 to TRBJ1-2; D possibly corresponds to TRBD1 (6 bases). CDR3 length: 12 residues. The V end lost 4 bases, the J end lost 6 bases, and 12 bases lay between the germline ends. Germline lookup yields CDR1 GTSNPN and CDR2 SVGIG (reference sequence). The CDR3 region has the DNA TGTGCCTGGATTGGGACATCGGATGGCTACACCTTC. Encoded protein: CAWIGTSDGYTF.

A single count supports this clonotype. The junction differs from germline at one of its ends, possibly a read error. CDR3 in DNA: TGTGCTAGCAGTTATCAGGTCGACTACGAGCAGTACTTC. It translates to CASSYQVDYEQYF. This chain uses TRBV12-3 or TRBV12-4 with TRBJ2-4; D is ambiguous. The J call is doubtful: the DNA matches TRBJ2-7 better. The CDR3 extends over 13 amino acids.